The rows below give T cell receptor beta chains drawn from one sample of a study of spatial heterogeneity in lung cancer. TCRdb processed the 5' RACE reads anew with MiXCR; each CDR3 protein has one entry. The table shows about 43,000 distinct CDR3 sequences, with approximately 24% occurring only once. The sequences come from PBMCs, collected at follow-up. The receptors here all came from a female donor with early-stage non-small cell lung cancer. Both conserved end residues are part of each CDR3. A D gene is named only where the DNA matches it firmly. Size is omitted from some rows. Given values are once, few, many or a class for expanded clones.

J	size	D	V	CDR3	DNA
TRBJ2-1	many	NA	TRBV9	CASSVGMGNEQFF	TGTGCCAGCAGCGTAGGTATGGGCAATGAGCAGTTCTTC
TRBJ2-1	many	TRBD2	TRBV28	CASTKSWGLYTYNEQFF	TGTGCCAGCACAAAAAGTTGGGGACTATACACCTACAATGAGCAGTTCTTC
TRBJ2-2	few	NA	TRBV5-1	CASSSQADGELFF	TGCGCCAGCAGTAGCCAGGCGGACGGGGAGCTGTTTTTT
TRBJ2-2	NA	NA	TRBV20-1	CSASKRGAGGELFF	TGCAGTGCTAGTAAAAGGGGCGCGGGCGGGGAGCTGTTTTTT
TRBJ1-6	once	NA	TRBV12-5	CASGGNRPNSPLHF	TGTGCTAGTGGAGGGAATCGGCCGAATTCACCCCTCCACTTT
TRBJ2-7	few	TRBD2	TRBV12-3/TRBV12-4	CASSSLAGVSYEQYF	TGTGCCAGCAGTTCGCTAGCGGGAGTCTCCTACGAGCAGTACTTC
TRBJ1-6	NA	TRBD1	TRBV6-2/TRBV6-3	CASSPSGQGASSLHF	TGTGCCAGCAGTCCTTCGGGGCAGGGGGCTTCATCCCTCCACTTT
TRBJ1-1	many	NA	TRBV3-1	CASSQALNTEAFF	TGTGCCAGCAGCCAAGCCCTGAACACTGAAGCTTTCTTT
TRBJ2-3	few	NA	TRBV12-3/TRBV12-4	CASSLGLYYTDTQYF	TGTGCCAGCAGTTTAGGACTATATTACACAGATACGCAGTATTTT
TRBJ2-1	NA	NA	TRBV6-2/TRBV6-3	CASSYRGPYNEQFF	TGTGCCAGCAGTTACCGAGGGCCTTACAATGAGCAGTTCTTC
TRBJ2-1	NA	NA	TRBV20-1	CSARDLISRARHLPVREQFF	TGCAGTGCTAGAGATCTAATAAGCAGGGCGCGTCACCTCCCTGTACGGGAGCAGTTCTTC
TRBJ2-7	few	NA	TRBV7-9	CAADRAYEQYF	TGTGCCGCGGACAGAGCCTACGAGCAGTACTTC
TRBJ2-2	NA	NA	TRBV9	CASSVRTTGSRTGELFF	TGTGCCAGCAGCGTTAGGACTACGGGTTCTCGCACCGGGGAGCTGTTTTTT
TRBJ1-1	NA	NA	TRBV3-1	CASSHEGGTEAFF	TGTGCCAGCAGCCATGAAGGGGGCACTGAAGCTTTCTTT
TRBJ1-1	many	NA	TRBV7-9	CASTLLGEGTEAFF	TGTGCCAGCACCTTGCTGGGGGAGGGCACTGAAGCTTTCTTT
TRBJ1-5	NA	NA	TRBV12-3/TRBV12-4	CASKRSGPNQPQHF	TGTGCCAGCAAAAGGTCCGGTCCCAATCAGCCCCAGCATTTT
TRBJ2-5	NA	NA	TRBV29-1	CSVQQPGETQYF	TGCAGCGTCCAACAACCAGGGGAGACCCAGTACTTC